The next 32 T cell receptor beta chains were all read from a single sample in a study of T-cell reconstitution after alpha-beta-depleted transplantation in children. The TCRbeta library incorporated unique molecular identifiers. TCRdb called the PCR reads again in MiXCR, with one record for every CDR3 protein. The table shows under 75,000 distinct CDR3 sequences, with under 13% occurring only once. The source material was PBMCs, sampled before TCRalphabeta/CD19-depleted stem cell transplant. The receptors were sampled from a boy between 10 and 17 years old with acute myeloid leukemia, due to receive a stem cell transplant.

The table lists this clonotype with many counts. The rearrangement links TRBV27 to TRBJ2-2; 8 bases agree with TRBD2. This CDR3 region has 16 residues. Germline V gene lookup returns CDR1 MNHEY and CDR2 SMNVEV (reference sequence). The V gene end was trimmed by 3 bases and the J gene end by 5 bases; junction bases not matched to a gene: 8. The CDR3 bases are TGTGCCAGCAGTTTTCTTCTAGCGGGTCGGACCGGGGAGCTGTTTTTT. Encoded protein: CASSFLLAGRTGELFF.

This clonotype came up many times. The J gene is TRBJ2-2, the V gene TRBV7-3, with D maybe TRBD2 (6 bases). The CDR3 is 15 amino acids. The germline V gene encodes CDR1 SGHTA and CDR2 FQGTGA. V lost 4 bases to trimming and J lost 5 bases, with 14 bases between them. DNA of the CDR3: TGTGCCAGCAGCTCCAGCTTCCGGGAGACCGGGGAGCTGTTTTTT. Its translation: CASSSSFRETGELFF. Complete variable domain (other parts from reference TRBV7-3 and TRBJ2-2): GAGVSQTPSNKVTEKGKYVELRCDPISGHTALYWYRQSLGQGPEFLIYFQGTGAADDSGLPNDRFFAVRPEGSVSTLKIQRTERGDSAVYLCASSSSFRETGELFFGEGSRLTVL.

This clonotype was counted ten times or more. The chain recombines TRBV12-3 or TRBV12-4 with TRBJ2-2; 9 bases are shared with TRBD1. The trim removed 5 bases at V and 4 bases at J, leaving 14 bases unmatched. The CDR3 is made up of 18 amino acids. The CDR3 DNA is TGTGCCAGCAGTCTTTCCCCCGGGACAGGGTTCCCCACCGGGGAGCTGTTTTTT. It yields the protein CASSLSPGTGFPTGELFF.

This clonotype was counted at least ten times. The rearrangement joins TRBV9 to TRBJ2-7, with 8 bases fitting TRBD1. The germline V gene encodes CDR1 SGDLS and CDR2 YYNGEE. CDR3 size: 15 residues. V was pared by 3 bases and J by 5 bases, with 10 bases of the junction left unmatched. CDR3 protein: CASSAGQGLRHEQYF. For the CDR3, the DNA is TGTGCCAGCAGCGCCGGACAGGGATTGAGACACGAGCAGTACTTC.

V usage is TRBV6-1 and J usage is TRBJ2-3; D is unresolved. Trimming pared 7 bases from V and 0 bases from J, leaving 8 bases between. This CDR3 contains 13 residues. Germline loops: CDR1 MNHNS, CDR2 SASEGT. Written as DNA, the CDR3 is TGTGCCAGCACCCGGGCCAGCACAGATACGCAGTATTTT. This sequence encodes CASTRASTDTQYF.

This clonotype was counted ten times or more. A read error may produce the germline difference seen at one junction end. The rearrangement links TRBV7-2 to TRBJ2-1; 8 bases match TRBD2. The germline CDR1 and CDR2 sequences are SGHTA and FQGNSA. CDR3 length: 15 residues. CDR3 protein: CASTLSGREGNEQFF. In DNA, the CDR3 is TGTGCCAGCACCTTATCCGGACGGGAGGGAAATGAGCAGTTCTTC.

There are many counts of this clonotype. V and J are TRBV6-2 or TRBV6-3 and TRBJ1-1; tentatively, D is TRBD1 (6 bases). V shed 6 bases and J shed 6 bases, with 8 bases lying between them. Germline V gene lookup returns CDR1 MNHEY and CDR2 SVGEGT. There are 11 residues in the CDR3. The CDR3 region is CASSRGPEAFF. As DNA, the CDR3 is TGTGCCAGCAGCCGGGGGCCTGAAGCTTTCTTT.

Concerning this clonotype: A much larger clone lies one base from this, so it may be a read error. This chain joins TRBV12-5 and TRBJ2-1; 12 nucleotides agree with TRBD2. Looked up from germline, CDR1 is LGHNT and CDR2 is FRNRAP. This CDR3 spans 18 amino acids. The CDR3 nucleotides read TGTGCCAGCTGCCAAGATGGACTAGCGGGAAGACAAAACAATGAGCAGTTCTTC. This encodes CASCQDGLAGRQNNEQFF.

There are many counts of this clonotype. The junction shows a germline mismatch at one end, possibly a read error. The chain uses TRBV7-7 and TRBJ2-5, with a tentative D call TRBD1 (5 bases). CDR1 and CDR2 from the germline V gene are SSHAT and FNYEAQ (reference sequence). The CDR3 runs to 17 residues. CDR3 protein: CASSLSSSDNIQETQYF. The DNA for the CDR3 is TGTGCTAGCAGCTTATCATCCTCGGACAATATCCAAGAGACCCAGTACTTC. The entire variable domain, with the rest obtained from reference TRBV7-7 and TRBJ2-5, is as follows: GAGVSQSPRYKVTKRGQDVTLRCDPISSHATLYWYQQALGQGPEFLTYFNYEAQPDKSGLPSDRFSAERPEGSISTLTIQRTEQRDSAMYRCASSLSSSDNIQETQYFGPGTRLLVL.

This clonotype occurred many times. This chain joins TRBV9 and TRBJ2-3; D is undetermined. CDR1 and CDR2 (germline): SGDLS, YYNGEE. This CDR3 contains 13 residues. V was trimmed by 3 bases and J by 2 bases, leaving 7 bases between them. The CDR3 DNA reads TGTGCCAGCAGCGCTTCAAACACAGATACGCAGTATTTT. Translation gives CASSASNTDTQYF.

This clonotype was found many times. The chain is built from TRBV7-2 and TRBJ2-2, with TRBD2 matching 7 bases. Trimming removed 3 bases from V and 5 bases from J; junction bases left unmatched: 9. The germline V gene has CDR1 SGHTA and CDR2 FQGNSA. The CDR3 contains 16 residues. CDR3 amino acids: CASSFGGGPRTGELFF. Written as DNA, the CDR3 is TGTGCCAGCAGCTTTGGGGGAGGGCCAAGGACCGGGGAGCTGTTTTTT.

Turning to this clonotype: One end of the junction varies from germline; a read error may be responsible. The gene calls are TRBV12-3 or TRBV12-4 and TRBJ1-6; D unclear. The CDR3 runs to 17 residues. CDR3: CAGSLVLGGSGDSPLHF. As DNA, the CDR3 is TGTGCCGGCAGTTTAGTTCTAGGCGGGTCGGGTGATTCACCCCTCCACTTT.

Note on this clonotype: One base away lies a much larger clone, so this may be a sequencing read error. This rearrangement joins TRBV27 to TRBJ2-2; D gene uncertain. V was pared by 6 bases and J by 4 bases, with 12 bases between. CDR1 MNHEY and CDR2 SMNVEV come from the germline V gene (reference sequence). The length of the CDR3 is 14 residues. The CDR3 spells CASRAGSTTGELFF. The CDR3 DNA reads as TGTGCCAGCAGAGCAGGTTCGACCACCGGGGAGCTGTTTTTT.

The chain joins TRBV5-5 to TRBJ2-1, with 7 bases identical to TRBD2. After removal of 1 base from V and 0 bases from J, the junction contained 4 bases not matched to a gene. The CDR3 spans 16 residues. CDR1 is SGHKS, CDR2 YYEKEE, per germline (reference sequence). CDR3 sequence (DNA): TGTGCCAGCAGCTTGACTAGCGCGAGCTCCTACAATGAGCAGTTCTTC. This codes for CASSLTSASSYNEQFF.

This clonotype was counted at least ten times. The CDR3 DNA follows: TGCGCCAGCAGTGGAGTGCCGAACGGCTACACCTTC. This gives the protein CASSGVPNGYTF. This chain links TRBV5-1 with TRBJ1-2; no reliable D call. There are 12 residues in the CDR3. Germline CDR1 SGHRS, CDR2 YFSETQ. V gave up 5 bases and J gave up 8 bases, with 13 bases separating them. The full variable domain, its missing parts supplied by reference TRBV5-1 and TRBJ1-2, is KAGVTQTPRYLIKTRGQQVTLSCSPISGHRSVSWYQQTPGQGLQFLFEYFSETQRNKGNFPGRFSGRQFSNSRSEMNVSTLELGDSALYLCASSGVPNGYTFGSGTRLTVV.

The sample holds many counts of this clonotype. The chain couples TRBV20-1 to TRBJ1-4; D is perhaps TRBD1 (5 bases). The V gene lost 6 bases and the J gene lost 6 bases, with 17 bases spanning the gap. CDR1 DFQATT and CDR2 SNEGSKA come from the germline V gene (reference sequence). The CDR3 sequence is 14 residues long. For the CDR3, the DNA is TGCAGTGCAACGGTATCAGGGCTTGATGAAAAACTGTTTTTT. Its protein product is CSATVSGLDEKLFF.

This clonotype was counted at least ten times. The chain uses TRBV28 and TRBJ2-7, with D tentatively TRBD2 (5 bases). The germline V and J ends were trimmed by 7 bases and 2 bases, with 27 bases remaining between them. Germline values: CDR1 MDHEN, CDR2 SYDVKM. The CDR3 totals 18 residues. The CDR3 DNA follows: TGTGCCAGCACCTTTCCGGATCGCGGGCTAAATATGACCTACGAGCAGTACTTC. Protein product: CASTFPDRGLNMTYEQYF.

There are many counts of this clonotype. V is TRBV12-3 or TRBV12-4 and J is TRBJ2-5, with 13 bases matching TRBD2. After removal of 6 bases from V and 4 bases from J, the junction contained 5 bases not matched to a gene. The CDR3 contains 15 residues. In nucleotides, the CDR3 is TGTGCCAGCAGCCGTGGACTAGCGGGAGCAGAGACCCAGTACTTC. Translated, it gives CASSRGLAGAETQYF.

This clonotype was detected many times. The chain links TRBV27 to TRBJ1-2, with D uncertain. V lost 5 bases to trimming and J lost 4 bases, with 17 bases between them. The CDR3 has 15 residues. CDR1 is MNHEY, CDR2 SMNVEV, per germline (reference sequence). The CDR3 region is CASSTSQRVLYGYTF. As DNA, the CDR3 is TGTGCCAGCAGTACATCTCAGAGGGTCCTCTATGGCTACACCTTC.

This clonotype was seen ten or more times. V and J are TRBV12-3 or TRBV12-4 and TRBJ2-3, with 7 bases matching TRBD1. The CDR3 totals 14 residues. After removal of 5 bases from V and 6 bases from J, the junction contained 8 bases not matched to a gene. CDR3 sequence: CASSPGQVGDTQYF. CDR3 bases: TGTGCCAGCAGTCCAGGACAGGTGGGCGATACGCAGTATTTT.

At least ten counts were recorded for this clonotype. The rearrangement links TRBV25-1 to TRBJ1-5; 7 bases map to TRBD1. CDR1 MGHDK and CDR2 SYGVNS come from the germline V gene. This CDR3 is built from 14 residues. The J segment lost 5 bases and the V segment lost 3 bases, leaving 4 bases of the junction unmatched. CDR3 sequence reads: CASSDDRDHQPQHF. CDR3 coding DNA: TGTGCCAGCAGTGACGACAGGGATCATCAGCCCCAGCATTTT.

This clonotype was detected many times. The rearrangement uses TRBV7-8 and TRBJ2-7; D is possibly TRBD2 (5 bases). The V gene's germline CDR1 is SGHVS and CDR2 FQNEAQ. Trimming removed 4 bases at V and 6 bases at J, with 13 bases between. CDR3 length: 13 amino acids. The CDR3 sequence: CASSSHRGREQYF. The CDR3 coding sequence is TGTGCCAGCAGCTCCCACCGAGGGCGCGAGCAGTACTTC. Using reference TRBV7-8 and TRBJ2-7 for the parts outside the CDR3, the full variable domain is GAGVSQSPRYKVAKRGQDVALRCDPISGHVSLFWYQQALGQGPEFLTYFQNEAQLDKSGLPSDRFFAERPEGSVSTLKIQRTQQEDSAVYLCASSSHRGREQYFGPGTRLTVT.

This clonotype showed up many times. The chain employs TRBV12-3 or TRBV12-4 and TRBJ1-4; possibly TRBD1 for D (6 bases). The CDR3 has 13 amino acids. Trimming took off 2 bases at V and 8 bases at J, with 9 bases between the two ends. The CDR3, as DNA: TGTGCCAGCAGTTTATGGGGGCGGGAAAAACTGTTTTTT. Protein product: CASSLWGREKLFF.

This clonotype was observed many times. V gene TRBV5-6 combines with J gene TRBJ2-3; D uncertain. V gave up 4 bases and J gave up 4 bases, with 16 bases separating them. This CDR3 has 15 residues. Germline values: CDR1 SGHDT, CDR2 YYEEEE. The CDR3 here is CASSPSGSNPDTQYF. The CDR3 region has the DNA TGTGCCAGCAGCCCCTCGGGTAGCAACCCAGATACGCAGTATTTT.

This clonotype was seen repeatedly, ten times or more. The chain couples TRBV20-1 to TRBJ1-1; the D is unclear. The CDR3 extends over 15 amino acids. Trimming removed 2 bases at V and 1 base at J, with 14 bases between. Germline lookup yields CDR1 DFQATT and CDR2 SNEGSKA (reference sequence). The CDR3 reads CSARKGGWGNTEAFF. CDR3 in DNA: TGCAGTGCTAGAAAGGGCGGGTGGGGGAACACTGAAGCTTTCTTT.

There are a few counts of this clonotype. The chain uses TRBV29-1 and TRBJ2-2; D ambiguous. The CDR3 runs 11 residues. Germline CDR1 is SQVTM and CDR2 is ANQGSEA. Trimming removed 6 bases at V and 3 bases at J, with 5 bases between. This chain's CDR3 is CSVSYTGELFF. The CDR3 DNA reads as TGCAGCGTGAGCTACACCGGGGAGCTGTTTTTT.

Many counts were recorded for this clonotype. The chain uses TRBV21-1 and TRBJ2-2; TRBD1, the D gene given by the table, was not confirmed from the DNA. TRBV21-1 is shown as a pseudogene. This CDR3 comprises 19 residues. The CDR3 nucleotides are TGTGCCAGCAGCATCCCACCAGCCCGGGACAGGGGAGTTGCCGGGGAGCTGTTTTTT. Translated, it gives CASSIPPARDRGVAGELFF.

The V and J genes are TRBV20-1 and TRBJ2-1, with 9 positions matching TRBD2. The CDR3 sequence is 12 residues long. With V trimmed by 6 bases and J by 9 bases, 6 bases remained unmatched. Per the germline V gene, CDR1 is DFQATT and CDR2 is SNEGSKA (reference sequence). The CDR3 sequence is CSAVAGATEQFF. CDR3 DNA: TGCAGTGCAGTAGCGGGAGCTACTGAGCAGTTCTTC.

This clonotype was recorded at least ten times. The CDR3 spells CASSLSGRGDTQYF. The DNA for the CDR3 is TGTGCCAGCAGCCTATCGGGCCGCGGGGATACGCAGTATTTT. This rearrangement joins TRBV7-9 to TRBJ2-3, with TRBD2 as a possible D gene (5 bases). V was clipped by 5 bases and J by 6 bases, with 15 bases between them. Germline-derived CDR1 and CDR2 are SEHNR and FQNEAQ (reference sequence). The CDR3 has 14 residues.

The chain joins TRBV7-2 to TRBJ2-3; D unresolved. This CDR3 is 16 amino acids long. CDR1 SGHTA and CDR2 FQGNSA come from the germline V gene. Trimming removed 1 base at V and 1 base at J, with 12 bases between. The CDR3 DNA follows: TGTGCCAGCAGCTTAGGTTCCGTAGTTGGCACAGATACGCAGTATTTT. The encoded protein is CASSLGSVVGTDTQYF.

This clonotype was recorded many times. The chain is built from TRBV7-2 and TRBJ2-2; a possible D gene is TRBD1 (6 bases). Trimming left V 3 bases short and J 1 base short, with 6 bases between. The CDR3 is 14 amino acids. Germline-derived CDR1 and CDR2 are SGHTA and FQGNSA. CDR3 amino acids: CASSLDRNTGELFF. As DNA, the CDR3 is TGTGCCAGCAGCTTGGACAGGAACACCGGGGAGCTGTTTTTT.

This clonotype was observed many times. The V and J genes are TRBV24-1 and TRBJ1-1; D ambiguous. V was clipped by 8 bases and J by 1 base, with 13 bases between them. Germline V gene data show CDR1 as KGHDR and CDR2 as SFDVKD. CDR3 length equals 14 residues. CDR3: CATTSGLPNTEAFF. The CDR3 DNA reads as TGTGCCACCACCTCTGGGCTCCCGAACACTGAAGCTTTCTTT.